This is a list of T cell receptor beta chains from one sample in a study of blood T cell repertoires in COVID-19. Assay: immunoSEQ multiplex PCR; the TCRdb copy retains only in-frame clones and omits some. The sample carries around 60,000 clones, 70% to 90% recorded once. Input material: peripheral blood. The receptors were gathered from a human donor in a cohort sampled during active COVID-19. Both conserved end residues are part of each CDR3. Each record gives: clone size, V gene, D gene, J gene, CDR3 DNA, CDR3 protein. D genes are given only for firm matches. Expanded clones are given a class, and other clones once, few, many or no size at all.

clone_size: .; v_call: TRBV5-1; d_call: .; j_call: TRBJ1-1; cdr3_nt: TGCGCCAGCAGCTTTCAAGGGGAATGGAACACTGAAGCTTTCTTT; cdr3_aa: CASSFQGEWNTEAFF
clone_size: .; v_call: TRBV18; d_call: .; j_call: TRBJ2-4; cdr3_nt: TGTGCCAGCTCCATAGACGACCCGACAGGAACCAAAAACATTCAGTACTTC; cdr3_aa: CASSIDDPTGTKNIQYF
clone_size: .; v_call: TRBV19; d_call: .; j_call: TRBJ2-3; cdr3_nt: TGTGCCAGTAGTATGCGAGCGGGCATCACAGATACGCAGTATTTT; cdr3_aa: CASSMRAGITDTQYF
clone_size: .; v_call: TRBV7-2; d_call: .; j_call: TRBJ1-5; cdr3_nt: TGTGCCAGCAGCTTAGACAGGGATAGCAATCAGCCCCAGCATTTT; cdr3_aa: CASSLDRDSNQPQHF
clone_size: .; v_call: TRBV11-3; d_call: TRBD2; j_call: TRBJ2-1; cdr3_nt: TGTGCCAGCAGCCAAGCGGGAGTGTTACAGTTCTTC; cdr3_aa: CASSQAGVLQFF
clone_size: once; v_call: TRBV7-6; d_call: TRBD1; j_call: TRBJ2-2; cdr3_nt: TGTGCCAGCAGCTTCCCGGGACAGGGGCTATCGACGAACACCGGGGAGCTGTTTTTT; cdr3_aa: CASSFPGQGLSTNTGELFF
clone_size: .; v_call: TRBV6-5; d_call: .; j_call: TRBJ1-1; cdr3_nt: TGTGCCAGCAGTTACTCGCGCAGACATGAAGCTTTCTTT; cdr3_aa: CASSYSRRHEAFF
clone_size: .; v_call: TRBV7-2; d_call: .; j_call: TRBJ1-2; cdr3_nt: TGTGCCAGCAGCTTAGCATCGGACCGGGGCTATGGCTACACCTTC; cdr3_aa: CASSLASDRGYGYTF
clone_size: .; v_call: TRBV28; d_call: .; j_call: TRBJ2-2; cdr3_nt: TGTGCCATACTAAAGACTCGACTGAACACCGGGGAGCTGTTTTTT; cdr3_aa: CAILKTRLNTGELFF
clone_size: .; v_call: TRBV7-9; d_call: TRBD2; j_call: TRBJ2-2; cdr3_nt: TGTGCCAGCAGCCCCTGGACTAGCGGGAACACCGGGGAGCTGTTTTTT; cdr3_aa: CASSPWTSGNTGELFF
clone_size: .; v_call: TRBV19; d_call: TRBD1; j_call: TRBJ2-1; cdr3_nt: TGTGCCAGCCGACAGGGGGCCTACAATGAGCAGTTCTTC; cdr3_aa: CASRQGAYNEQFF
clone_size: .; v_call: TRBV7-3; d_call: TRBD1; j_call: TRBJ2-3; cdr3_nt: TGTGCCAGCAGCTTAGACAGGGGGCAAGATACGCAGTATTTT; cdr3_aa: CASSLDRGQDTQYF
clone_size: .; v_call: TRBV28; d_call: TRBD1; j_call: TRBJ1-5; cdr3_nt: TGTGCCAGCAGCTCCGGGACAGGGATTTATCAGCCCCAGCATTTT; cdr3_aa: CASSSGTGIYQPQHF
clone_size: once; v_call: TRBV4-3; d_call: .; j_call: TRBJ1-2; cdr3_nt: TGCGCCAGCAGCCAAGATCTTCTTCCCCAGGTAGTCAACTATGGCTACACCTTC; cdr3_aa: CASSQDLLPQVVNYGYTF
clone_size: .; v_call: TRBV5-4; d_call: .; j_call: TRBJ2-1; cdr3_nt: TGTGCCAGCAGCTGGGGGGAAGATGAGCAGTTCTTC; cdr3_aa: CASSWGEDEQFF
clone_size: once; v_call: TRBV29-1; d_call: TRBD2; j_call: TRBJ2-7; cdr3_nt: TGCAGCGGGGCGGGCGGGAGTACCCACGAGCAGTACTTC; cdr3_aa: CSGAGGSTHEQYF
clone_size: .; v_call: TRBV6-4; d_call: .; j_call: TRBJ2-7; cdr3_nt: TGTGCCAGCAGCGGGACAAAGGATTACGAGCAGTACTTC; cdr3_aa: CASSGTKDYEQYF
clone_size: .; v_call: TRBV9; d_call: .; j_call: TRBJ1-2; cdr3_nt: TGTGCCAGCAGCCTTGGGCCCCCCGAACCTATTATCGGCTACACCTTC; cdr3_aa: CASSLGPPEPIIGYTF
clone_size: once; v_call: TRBV7-6; d_call: .; j_call: TRBJ1-5; cdr3_nt: TGTGCCAGCAGCTTAGAATGGGGGGGGAATCAGCCCCAGCATTTT; cdr3_aa: CASSLEWGGNQPQHF
clone_size: .; v_call: TRBV7-9; d_call: TRBD1; j_call: TRBJ2-7; cdr3_nt: TGTGCCAGCAGCTTAAGGCCGGGACAGGGAACCTACGAGCAGTACTTC; cdr3_aa: CASSLRPGQGTYEQYF